The clone carrying this T cell receptor beta chain was recorded at least ten times. The antigen is undetermined. Germline-derived CDR1 and CDR2 are SQVTM and ANQGSEA. The CDR3 runs 16 residues. Trimming at V came to 5 bases and at J to 0 bases, leaving 11 bases not matched to a gene. Preparation of TCR beta libraries was done by quantitative 5'-RACE with molecular barcodes. TCRdb recomputed calls from the 5' RACE reads with MiXCR, one row per CDR3 protein. There are about 130,000 distinct CDR3 sequences in the sample; over 6.5% occur only once, and 12% lies in the top ten. This specimen belongs to a study of CD8 T cells in ankylosing spondylitis. General study points: Matched ankylosing spondylitis synovial fluid reportedly contained a significantly enriched population of disease-linked clones.

The sequenced sample was blood, either unsorted or a sorted T cell fraction (not recorded which). The chain couples TRBV29-1 to TRBJ2-7; 9 bases map to TRBD2. This TCR came from a male donor with ankylosing spondylitis or in good health (not recorded which). CDR3 DNA: TGCAGCGTTAGAGGACCGACTAGCGGCAGCTCCTACGAGCAGTACTTC. This gives the protein CSVRGPTSGSSYEQYF.